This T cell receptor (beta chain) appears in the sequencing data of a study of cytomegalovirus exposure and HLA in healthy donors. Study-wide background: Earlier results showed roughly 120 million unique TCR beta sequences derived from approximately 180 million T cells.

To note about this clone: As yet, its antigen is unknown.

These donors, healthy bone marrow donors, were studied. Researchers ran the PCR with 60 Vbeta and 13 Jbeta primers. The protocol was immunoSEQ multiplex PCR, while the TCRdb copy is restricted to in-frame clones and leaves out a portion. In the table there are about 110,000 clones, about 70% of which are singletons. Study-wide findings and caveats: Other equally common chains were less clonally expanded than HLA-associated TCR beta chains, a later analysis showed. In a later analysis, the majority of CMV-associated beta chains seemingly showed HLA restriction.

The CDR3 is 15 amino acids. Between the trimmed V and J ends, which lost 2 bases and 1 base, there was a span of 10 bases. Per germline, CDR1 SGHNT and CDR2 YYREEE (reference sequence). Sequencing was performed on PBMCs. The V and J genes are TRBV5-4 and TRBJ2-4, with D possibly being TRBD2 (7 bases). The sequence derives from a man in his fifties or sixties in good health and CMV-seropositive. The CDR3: CASSFGGPAKNIQYF. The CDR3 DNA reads TGTGCCAGCAGCTTCGGGGGGCCTGCCAAAAACATTCAGTACTTC.